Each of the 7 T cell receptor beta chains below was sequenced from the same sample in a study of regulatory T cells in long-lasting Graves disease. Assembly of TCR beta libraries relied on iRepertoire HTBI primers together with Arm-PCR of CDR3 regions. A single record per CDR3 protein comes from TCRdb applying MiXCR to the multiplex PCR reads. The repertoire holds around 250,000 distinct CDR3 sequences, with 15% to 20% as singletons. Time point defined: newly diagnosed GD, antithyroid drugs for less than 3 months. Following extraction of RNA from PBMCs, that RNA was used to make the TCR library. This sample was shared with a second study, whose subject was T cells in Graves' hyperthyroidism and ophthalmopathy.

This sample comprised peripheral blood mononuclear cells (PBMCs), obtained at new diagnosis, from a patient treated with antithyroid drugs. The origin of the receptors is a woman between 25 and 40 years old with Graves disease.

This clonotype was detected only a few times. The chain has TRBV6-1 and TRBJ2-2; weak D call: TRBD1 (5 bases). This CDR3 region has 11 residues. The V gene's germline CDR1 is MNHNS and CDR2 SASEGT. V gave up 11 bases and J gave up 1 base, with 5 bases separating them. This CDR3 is CADRNTGELFF. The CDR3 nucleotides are TGTGCCGACAGGAACACCGGGGAGCTGTTTTTT.

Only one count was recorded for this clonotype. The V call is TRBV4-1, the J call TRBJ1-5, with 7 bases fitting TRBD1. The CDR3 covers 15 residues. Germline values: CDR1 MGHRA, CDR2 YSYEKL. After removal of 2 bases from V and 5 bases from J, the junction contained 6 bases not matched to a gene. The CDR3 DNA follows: TGCGCCAGCAGCCAACAGGGGGTAGGGGATCAGCCCCAGCATTTT. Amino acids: CASSQQGVGDQPQHF.

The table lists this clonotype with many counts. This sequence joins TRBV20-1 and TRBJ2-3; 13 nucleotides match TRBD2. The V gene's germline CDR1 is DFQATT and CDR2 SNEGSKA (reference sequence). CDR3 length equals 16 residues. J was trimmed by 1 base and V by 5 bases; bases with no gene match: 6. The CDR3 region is CSAVPGLAGRTDTQYF. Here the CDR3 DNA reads TGCAGTGCTGTACCGGGACTAGCGGGGCGCACAGATACGCAGTATTTT.

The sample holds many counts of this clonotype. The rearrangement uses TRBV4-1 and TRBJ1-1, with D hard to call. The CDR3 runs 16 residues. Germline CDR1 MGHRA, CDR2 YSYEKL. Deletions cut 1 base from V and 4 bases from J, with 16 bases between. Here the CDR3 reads CASSQGSGSLGTEAFF. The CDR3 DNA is TGCGCCAGCAGCCAAGGCAGTGGCTCTCTTGGCACTGAAGCTTTCTTT.

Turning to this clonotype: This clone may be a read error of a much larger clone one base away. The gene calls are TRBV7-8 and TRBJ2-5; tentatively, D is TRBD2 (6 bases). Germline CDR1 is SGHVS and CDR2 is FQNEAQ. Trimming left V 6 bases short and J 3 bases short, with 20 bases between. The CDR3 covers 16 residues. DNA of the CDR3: TGTGCCAGCAGACCCCCCGGAAACGGGGGAGAAGAGACCCAGTACTTC. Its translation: CASRPPGNGGEETQYF. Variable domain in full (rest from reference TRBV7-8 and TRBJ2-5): GAGVSQSPRYKVAKRGQDVALRCDPISGHVSLFWYQQALGQGPEFLTYFQNEAQLDKSGLPSDRFFAERPEGSVSTLKIQRTQQEDSAVYLCASRPPGNGGEETQYFGPGTRLLVL.

The CDR3 bases are TGTGCCAGCAGCAGGACCGGGACTAGCGGGGGAGAGACCCAGTACTTC. Protein sequence: CASSRTGTSGGETQYF. The V and J genes are TRBV11-2 and TRBJ2-1, with 14 bases lining up with TRBD2. TRBJ2-5 explains the end of the DNA better; the J call may be wrong. Germline V lookup: CDR1 SGHAT, CDR2 FQNNGV. The CDR3 covers 16 residues.

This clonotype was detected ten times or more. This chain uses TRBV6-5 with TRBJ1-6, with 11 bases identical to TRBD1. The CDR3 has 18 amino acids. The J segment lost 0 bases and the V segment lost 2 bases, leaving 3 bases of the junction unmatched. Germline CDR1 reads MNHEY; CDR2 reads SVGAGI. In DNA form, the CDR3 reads TGTGCCAGCAGTTACGCCGGGACAGGGGGCTCCTATAATTCACCCCTCCACTTT. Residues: CASSYAGTGGSYNSPLHF.